This T cell receptor beta chain comes out of a study of siplizumab effects on memory and regulatory T cells. Sequenced by immunoSEQ multiplex PCR; TCRdb stores in-frame clones only, minus some. Of about 50,000 clones in the sample, around 97% were seen once. A remark on this clone: Antigen specificity is unknown.

The study's findings and limits: Phenotypic classification as naive or memory proved unattainable for roughly 75-97% of proliferating CD4+ or CD8+ clones.

The V gene lost 2 bases and the J gene lost 8 bases, with 9 bases spanning the gap. The V gene's germline CDR1 is DFQATT and CDR2 SNEGSKA (reference sequence). The CDR3 contains 11 residues. The clonotype originates from a human donor in good health. The chain couples TRBV20-1 to TRBJ1-2, with D tentatively TRBD1 (5 bases). The sequenced sample was naive CD8+ T cells sorted from blood. The chain's CDR3 is CSARPGDGYTF. CDR3 nucleotide sequence: TGCAGTGCTAGACCCGGGGACGGCTACACCTTC.